This is a list of T cell receptor beta chains from one sample in a study of brain metastases from non-small cell lung cancer. Produced via immunoSEQ multiplex PCR; TCRdb's table is partial and in-frame only. Of about 170 clones in the sample, around 91% were seen once. Sequenced material: tumor-adjacent normal tissue. Source of these receptors: a donor at least 40 years old with non-small cell lung cancer. Both conserved end residues are part of each CDR3. A D gene is named only where the DNA matches it firmly.

TRBJ2-7	TRBV19	-	CASSMQRSSYEQYF
TRBJ2-1	TRBV27	-	CASRGGYNEQFF
TRBJ2-7	TRBV7-9	TRBD2	CASSLPRNSGSDEQYF
TRBJ2-5	TRBV3-1/TRBV3-2	TRBD2	CASSHGGTQETQYF
TRBJ2-2	TRBV6-5	-	CASARGRNTGELFF
TRBJ1-6	TRBV27	-	CASGSGMGSPLHF
TRBJ1-2	TRBV9	-	CASRRLYSRTYGYTF
TRBJ2-2	TRBV19	TRBD1	CASSYRGTGELFF